The clone carrying this TCR beta chain was picked up a small number of times. What it recognizes is unknown. CDR3 length equals 18 residues. After removal of 5 bases from V and 5 bases from J, the junction contained 17 bases not matched to a gene. Germline loops: CDR1 SEHNR, CDR2 FQNEAQ (reference sequence). The sample belongs to a study of blood T cells in healthy people across ages. Broader study findings: Both higher diversity and more naive CD4+ cells marked long-lived donors when set against aged donors.

Sample-barcoded 5' priming and a J-beta primer mix drove a second PCR of roughly 7 to 11 cycles. Every single cDNA molecule received a tag from a template-switch adaptor with 12 random nucleotides. TCRdb redid the calling of the 5' RACE reads with MiXCR, one entry per CDR3 protein. The profile shows 1.5 million to 2 million distinct CDR3 sequences, around 36% of them singletons. The V and J genes are TRBV7-9 and TRBJ2-5, with 10 bases aligning to TRBD2. Sample: blood. The clonotype was recovered from a woman aged 25 to 39 in good health. For the CDR3, the DNA is TGTGCCAGCAGCCGTGGACTAGCGGTTCCTCTCCTGGGGGAGACCCAGTACTTC. It yields the protein CASSRGLAVPLLGETQYF.